Listed here is a single T cell receptor beta chain. The data derive from a study of control samples from healthy donors and cancer patients. CDR1 ENHRY and CDR2 SYGVKD come from the germline V gene. J lost 7 bases, V lost 2 bases, and 12 bases had no gene match. This CDR3 comprises 16 residues. Using immunoSEQ multiplex PCR, the repertoire was profiled, and TCRdb retains in-frame clones only, with some absent. The sample shows roughly 450,000 clones, approximately 90% of them seen only once. V usage is TRBV10-3 and J usage is TRBJ2-5; 8 nucleotides line up with TRBD1. The clonotype comes from a man aged 35-49 years with head and neck cancer. Sequenced: PBMCs. CDR3 residues: CAISEATGAREGTQYF. CDR3 coding DNA: TGTGCCATCAGTGAGGCGACAGGGGCCCGGGAAGGGACCCAGTACTTC.